This T cell receptor beta chain was documented in a study of blood T cell repertoires in COVID-19 (dated by TCRdb to the early 2020s). In the study overall: Collaborator samples came from the United States, Italy and Spain and covered acute and convalescent phases of COVID-19. The prospective study material was composed of cDNA or gDNA derived from T cells, B-cell-depleted T cells, or PBMCs. Deeply sampled blood TCRbeta repertoires from subjects exposed to, actively infected with, or recovered from COVID-19 were included in the dataset. The repertoires were made available in a free public database intended to serve as a resource for research on the immune response to SARS-CoV-2. The samples were drawn from two sources: the first 160 participants of the ongoing ImmuneRACE study, and 1,200 or so subjects contributed by 6 global collaborators. Nearly every sample came with metadata listing a de-identified subject ID, COVID-19 status, age in years and sex. HLA class I and class II types, where available, came from metadata supplied by the sample provider rather than from assay-based typing. What the study reported, not specific to this receptor: How much clinical and demographic metadata was included differed by source and by participant, and the metadata was provided uncurated.

TCRbeta CDR3 regions were amplified from genomic DNA by means of the immunoSEQ Assay, a bias-controlled multiplex PCR. The published analysis was carried out like this. The number of nucleated cells in each sample was estimated from the amplification of reference gene primers within the assay. Sequence reads were collapsed and filtered to measure the absolute abundance of every unique TCRbeta CDR3 rearrangement. For each sample, productive Simpson clonality was calculated by taking the square root of Simpson's diversity index across productive rearrangements. TCRdb re-hosts the immuneACCESS table, in-frame sequences only. Its copies lack some clones; in the studies checked, an unresolved V gene accounts for under half of them, and the cause for the rest is not known. V, J and clone size are those of that table, while D and trimming were read from the DNA. Recorded for this sample are hundreds of thousands of clones; 80% to 90% of them occurred a single time. Jointly, the top ten make up under 3% of the sample.

One collaborating source in Seattle enrolled patients during active infection and followed them longitudinally through the course of disease. Each collaborating institution followed its own protocols to collect whole blood in K2EDTA tubes. For TCRbeta analysis, collaborators shipped samples as frozen whole blood, isolated PBMCs, or DNA extracted from either of those sample types. In this sample, this clone turned up a few times. This clone's antigen is unknown. The sample holds no much larger clone one base away, and base qualities are not on file. As encoded in the germline V gene (reference sequence), CDR1 is DFQATT while CDR2 is SNEGSKA. Trimmed from V: 3 bases; trimmed from J: 5 bases; junction bases lacking a gene match: 5. From the cysteine up to the phenylalanine, the CDR3 has a length of 15 residues. The only DNA kept is the CDR3, 45 bases in frame from the first base.

The V and J segments used are TRBV20-1 and TRBJ2-3, with 13 middle bases fitting TRBD2. This receptor was identified in a woman aged 60 to 75 with COVID-19, enrolled during active disease. Sequencing was done on a sample of peripheral blood. The CDR3 has the sequence CSASLGLAGKDTQYF. The DNA sequence is TGCAGTGCTAGTTTGGGACTAGCGGGGAAAGATACGCAGTATTTT.